This T cell receptor beta chain originates from a study of cytomegalovirus exposure and HLA in healthy donors. PCR was performed using 60 Vbeta and 13 Jbeta primers. TCRdb's table, derived via immunoSEQ multiplex PCR, lists solely in-frame clones and lacks some. The table includes 90,000 to 150,000 clones, 74% detected once. The germline V gene has CDR1 MNHNS and CDR2 SASEGT. The ends were cut back, 0 bases at V and 8 bases at J, with 16 bases in the middle. This CDR3 contains 15 residues. Sequences were obtained from PBMCs. The chain employs TRBV6-1 and TRBJ1-2, with D perhaps TRBD1 (5 bases). The receptor's source is a human donor in good health. The CDR3 region is CASSEAQVGPGGYTF. CDR3 coding DNA: TGTGCCAGCAGTGAAGCCCAGGTGGGGCCAGGGGGCTACACCTTC.